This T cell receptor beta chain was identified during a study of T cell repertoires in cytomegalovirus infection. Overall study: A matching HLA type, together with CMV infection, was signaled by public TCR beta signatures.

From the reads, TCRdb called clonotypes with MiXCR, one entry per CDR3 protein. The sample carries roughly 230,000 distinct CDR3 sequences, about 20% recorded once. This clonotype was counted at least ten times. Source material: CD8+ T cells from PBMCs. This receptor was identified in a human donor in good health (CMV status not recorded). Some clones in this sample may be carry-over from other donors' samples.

The CDR3 DNA is TGCGCCAGCAGCCAAGATCCGGGCAGGGTGGGTTCGGGGCTTGAAAAACTGTTTTTT. Protein sequence: CASSQDPGRVGSGLEKLFF. V and J are TRBV4-1 and TRBJ1-4; D is perhaps TRBD1 (5 bases). V was cut by 0 bases and J by 7 bases, with 24 bases left in between. The germline gives CDR1 MGHRA, CDR2 YSYEKL. The CDR3 covers 19 residues.